One and the same sample provided the 4 T cell receptor beta chains below, sequenced in a study of blood T cell repertoires in COVID-19. The protocol was immunoSEQ multiplex PCR, while the TCRdb copy is restricted to in-frame clones and leaves out a portion. Of a few hundred thousand clones listed, about 90% were seen once; the top ten hold approximately 0.99%. Sequenced material: PBMCs or T cells enriched from blood (not recorded which). The receptors stem from a young woman who had recovered from COVID-19.

The genes are TRBV7-6 and TRBJ2-3; 9 bases align to TRBD2. V gave up 1 base and J gave up 0 bases; unmatched junction bases: 8. The V gene's germline CDR1 is SGHVS and CDR2 FNYEAQ. CDR3 length: 18 amino acids. Written as DNA, the CDR3 is TGTGCCAGCAGCTTAGAGTCTAGCGGGGCTATAAGCACAGATACGCAGTATTTT. Translated: CASSLESSGAISTDTQYF.

The chain couples TRBV28 to TRBJ1-2; TRBD1 matches 7 bases. V gave up 6 bases and J gave up 2 bases; unmatched junction bases: 9. This CDR3 contains 15 residues. Germline V CDR1 and CDR2: MDHEN, SYDVKM. The CDR3 spells CASSPTGTVNYGYTF. The CDR3, as DNA: TGTGCCAGCAGCCCAACCGGGACAGTCAACTATGGCTACACCTTC.

V gene TRBV28 combines with J gene TRBJ1-2; D unclear. This CDR3 region has 12 residues. Germline V gene lookup returns CDR1 MDHEN and CDR2 SYDVKM. V lost 5 bases, J lost 4 bases, and 8 bases lay in between. The CDR3: CASSPSFYGYTF. The DNA for the CDR3 is TGTGCCAGCAGTCCCTCCTTCTATGGCTACACCTTC.

The chain combines TRBV3-1 (or the pseudogene TRBV3-2) with TRBJ2-1; TRBD2 matches at 7 bases. The CDR3 covers 17 residues. J was trimmed by 2 bases and V by 4 bases; bases with no gene match: 11. Germline loops: CDR1 LGHDT, CDR2 YNNKEL (reference sequence). CDR3 amino acids: CASSPFRGGTAYNEQFF. DNA for the CDR3: TGTGCCAGCAGCCCTTTCCGGGGAGGGACCGCCTACAATGAGCAGTTCTTC.